A single T cell receptor (beta chain) is shown here with its context. Antigen specificity is unknown. This specimen belongs to a study of cytomegalovirus exposure and HLA in healthy donors. Across the study: The study placed approximately 78% of its 398 genotyped donors in the Caucasian-associated ancestry cluster. Overall study results and limits: An analysis that was carried out later associated 15,000 to 20,000 TCR beta sequences with HLA alleles at 0.05 false discovery rate.

Researchers ran the PCR with 60 Vbeta and 13 Jbeta primers. The repertoire was sequenced with immunoSEQ multiplex PCR; TCRdb's copy has only in-frame clones and lacks some. The table has hundreds of thousands of clones, approximately 78% seen once; the top ten hold around 3%. The CDR3 sequence is 16 residues long. Germline lookup yields CDR1 PRHDT and CDR2 FYEKMQ (reference sequence). The V end was cut by 7 bases, the J end by 0 bases, with 17 bases between. The V call is TRBV13, the J call TRBJ2-3; D perhaps matches TRBD1 (5 bases). What was sequenced was PBMCs. The sequence derives from a man aged 30 to 39 in good health and CMV-seronegative. CDR3 residues: CASTPQGMISTDTQYF. CDR3 nucleotides: TGTGCCAGCACCCCTCAGGGAATGATAAGCACAGATACGCAGTATTTT.